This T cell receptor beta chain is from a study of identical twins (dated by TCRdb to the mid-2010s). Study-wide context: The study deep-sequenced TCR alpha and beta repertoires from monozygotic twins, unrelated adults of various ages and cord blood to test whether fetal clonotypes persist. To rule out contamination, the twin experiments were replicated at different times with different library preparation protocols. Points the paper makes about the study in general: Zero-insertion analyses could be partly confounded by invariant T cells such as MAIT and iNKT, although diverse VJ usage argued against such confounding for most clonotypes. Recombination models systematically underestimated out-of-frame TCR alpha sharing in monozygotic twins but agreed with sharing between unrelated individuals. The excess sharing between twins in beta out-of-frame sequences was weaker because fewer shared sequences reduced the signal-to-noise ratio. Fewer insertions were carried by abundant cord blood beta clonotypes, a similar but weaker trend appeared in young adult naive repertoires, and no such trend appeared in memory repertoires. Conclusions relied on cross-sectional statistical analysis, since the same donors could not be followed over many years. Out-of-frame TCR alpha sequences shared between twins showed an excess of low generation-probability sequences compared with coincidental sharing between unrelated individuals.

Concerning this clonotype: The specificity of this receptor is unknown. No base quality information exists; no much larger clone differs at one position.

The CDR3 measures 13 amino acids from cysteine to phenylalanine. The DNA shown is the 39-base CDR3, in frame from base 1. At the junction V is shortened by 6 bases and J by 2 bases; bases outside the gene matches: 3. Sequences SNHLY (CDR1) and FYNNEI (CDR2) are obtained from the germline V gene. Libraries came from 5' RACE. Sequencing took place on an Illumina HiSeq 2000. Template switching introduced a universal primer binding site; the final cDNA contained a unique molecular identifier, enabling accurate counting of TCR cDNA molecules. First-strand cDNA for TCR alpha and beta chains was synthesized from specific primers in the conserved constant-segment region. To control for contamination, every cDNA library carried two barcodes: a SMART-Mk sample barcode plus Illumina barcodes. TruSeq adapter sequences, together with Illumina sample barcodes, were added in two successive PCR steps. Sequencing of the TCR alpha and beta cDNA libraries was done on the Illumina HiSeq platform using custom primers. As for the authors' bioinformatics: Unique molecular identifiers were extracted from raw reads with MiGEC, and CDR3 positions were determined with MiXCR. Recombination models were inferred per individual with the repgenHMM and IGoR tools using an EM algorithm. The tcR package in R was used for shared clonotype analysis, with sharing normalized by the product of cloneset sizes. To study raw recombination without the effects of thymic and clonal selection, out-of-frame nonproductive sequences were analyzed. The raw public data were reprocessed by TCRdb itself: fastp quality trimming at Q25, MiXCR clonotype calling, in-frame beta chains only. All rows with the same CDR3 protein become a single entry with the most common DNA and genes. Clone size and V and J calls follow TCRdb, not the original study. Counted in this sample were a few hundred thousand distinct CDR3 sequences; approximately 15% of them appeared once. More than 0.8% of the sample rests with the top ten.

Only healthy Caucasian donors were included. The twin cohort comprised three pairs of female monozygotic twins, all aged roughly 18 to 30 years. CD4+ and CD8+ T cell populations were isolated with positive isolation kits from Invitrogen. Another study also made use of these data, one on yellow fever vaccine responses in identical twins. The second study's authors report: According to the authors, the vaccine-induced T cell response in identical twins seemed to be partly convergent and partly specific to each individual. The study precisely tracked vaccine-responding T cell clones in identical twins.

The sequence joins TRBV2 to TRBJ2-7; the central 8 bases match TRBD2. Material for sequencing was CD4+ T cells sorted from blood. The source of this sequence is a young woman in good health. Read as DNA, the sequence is TGTGCCAGCAGGGGACTAGGTCCCTACGAGCAGTACTTC. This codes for CASRGLGPYEQYF. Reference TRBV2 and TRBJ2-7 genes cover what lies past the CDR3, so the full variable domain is EPEVTQTPSHQVTQMGQEVILRCVPISNHLYFYWYRQILGQKVEFLVSFYNNEISEKSEIFDDQFSVERPDGSNFTLKIRSTKLEDSAMYFCASRGLGPYEQYFGPGTRLTVT.